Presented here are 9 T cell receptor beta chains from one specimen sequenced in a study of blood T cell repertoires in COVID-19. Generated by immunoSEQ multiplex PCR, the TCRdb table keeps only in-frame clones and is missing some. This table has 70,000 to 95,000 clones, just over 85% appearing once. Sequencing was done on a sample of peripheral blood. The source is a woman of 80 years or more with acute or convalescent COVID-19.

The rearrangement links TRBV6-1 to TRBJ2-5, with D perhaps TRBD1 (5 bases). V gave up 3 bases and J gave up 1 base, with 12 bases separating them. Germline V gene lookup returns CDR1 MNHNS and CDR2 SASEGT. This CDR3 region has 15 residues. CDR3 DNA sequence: TGTGCCAGCAGTGAGGGGATGGGGCTCCAAGAGACCCAGTACTTC. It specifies CASSEGMGLQETQYF.

In DNA form, the CDR3 reads TGTGCCAGCAGCCAATCCTTGATAGGAGCCTCTGGAAACACCATATATTTT. Encoded protein: CASSQSLIGASGNTIYF. The chain couples TRBV3-1 (or the pseudogene TRBV3-2) to TRBJ1-3; D gene uncertain. The length of the CDR3 is 17 residues. V lost 2 bases, J lost 0 bases, and 14 bases lay in between. Germline-derived CDR1 and CDR2 are LGHDT and YNNKEL (reference sequence).

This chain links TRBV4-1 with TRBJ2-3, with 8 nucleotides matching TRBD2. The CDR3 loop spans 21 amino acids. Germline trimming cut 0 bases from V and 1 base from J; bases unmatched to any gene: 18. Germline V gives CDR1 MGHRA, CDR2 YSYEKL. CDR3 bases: TGCGCCAGCAGCCAAGATCTCCCGCAGCGGGAGCCCCCTCGGGGCACAGATACGCAGTATTTT. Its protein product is CASSQDLPQREPPRGTDTQYF.

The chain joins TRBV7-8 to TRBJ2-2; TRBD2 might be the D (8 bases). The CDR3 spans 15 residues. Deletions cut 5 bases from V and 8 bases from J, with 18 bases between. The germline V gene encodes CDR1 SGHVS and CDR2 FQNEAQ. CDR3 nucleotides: TGTGCCAGCAGCCCAGGGGGGACTAGGATTGGGGAGCTGTTTTTT. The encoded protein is CASSPGGTRIGELFF.

The CDR3 coding sequence is TGTGCCAGCAGCTTTACTAGCGGAAGCACAGATACGCAGTATTTT. Its translation: CASSFTSGSTDTQYF. The chain is built from TRBV11-2 and TRBJ2-3; TRBD2 agrees at 8 bases. V was clipped by 3 bases and J by 0 bases; unmatched bases: 2. Looked up from germline, CDR1 is SGHAT and CDR2 is FQNNGV. The CDR3 is 15 residues long.

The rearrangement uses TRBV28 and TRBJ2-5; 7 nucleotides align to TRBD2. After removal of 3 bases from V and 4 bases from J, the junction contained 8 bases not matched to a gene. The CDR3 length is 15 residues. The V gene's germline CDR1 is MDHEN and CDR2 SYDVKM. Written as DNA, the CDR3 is TGTGCCAGCAGTTTTTCCCGGACTAGGTCAGAGACCCAGTACTTC. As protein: CASSFSRTRSETQYF.

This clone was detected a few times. The CDR3 DNA sequence: TGTGCCAGCAGCCAAGACCGGCAGGGAGAGACCCAGTACTTC. Its translation: CASSQDRQGETQYF. The chain combines TRBV3-1 (or the pseudogene TRBV3-2) with TRBJ2-5; possibly TRBD1 for D (5 bases). The CDR3 loop spans 14 amino acids. The V end was cut by 0 bases, the J end by 4 bases, with 9 bases between. CDR1 is LGHDT, CDR2 YNNKEL, per germline (reference sequence).

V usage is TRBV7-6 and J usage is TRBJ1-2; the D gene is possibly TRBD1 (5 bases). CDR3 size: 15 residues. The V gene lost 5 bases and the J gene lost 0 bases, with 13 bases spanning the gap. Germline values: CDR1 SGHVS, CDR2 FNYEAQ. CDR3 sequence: CASSPTAEANYGYTF. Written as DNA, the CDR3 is TGTGCCAGCAGCCCGACAGCCGAAGCTAACTATGGCTACACCTTC.

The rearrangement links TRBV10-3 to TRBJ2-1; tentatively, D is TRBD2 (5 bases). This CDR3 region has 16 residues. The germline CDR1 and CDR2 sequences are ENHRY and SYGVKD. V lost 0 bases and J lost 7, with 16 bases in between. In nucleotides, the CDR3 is TGTGCCATCAGTGAGTCGAGGGTGGAAGGGTTAAATGAGCAGTTCTTC. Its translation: CAISESRVEGLNEQFF.